The next 21 T cell receptor beta chains were all read from a single sample in a study of OX40 agonist ivuxolimab in advanced cancers. Generated by immunoSEQ multiplex PCR, the TCRdb table keeps only in-frame clones and is missing some. The table has over 55,000 clones, approximately 93% seen once. This specimen consisted of CD4+ or CD8+ T cells sorted from blood, obtained in a trial of the OX40 agonist ivuxolimab. All receptors derive from an adult with an advanced solid tumor such as melanoma, head and neck, liver or kidney cancer.

The V call is TRBV18, the J call TRBJ2-3; no definite D call. V lost 3 bases and J lost 6, with 13 bases in between. From germline, CDR1 is KGHSH and CDR2 LQKENI. The CDR3 extends over 14 amino acids. CDR3 amino acids: CASSPSGKRDTQYF. The CDR3 bases are TGTGCCAGCTCACCGTCCGGAAAGAGGGATACGCAGTATTTT.

This clone was found once. The rearrangement links TRBV11-2 to TRBJ1-2; 7 bases are a match to TRBD1. Germline trimming cut 5 bases from V and 7 bases from J; bases unmatched to any gene: 10. Germline CDR1 and CDR2: SGHAT and FQNNGV. The CDR3 runs to 14 residues. CDR3 DNA: TGTGCCAGCAGCCAACCTCCCCACAGGGGTGGCTACACCTTC. Protein product: CASSQPPHRGGYTF.

The V and J genes are TRBV14 and TRBJ2-3; the match to TRBD2 covers 9 bases. Unmatched junction bases numbered 4, after V lost 0 bases and J lost 0 bases. CDR1 is SGHDN, CDR2 FVKESK, per germline. CDR3 size: 17 residues. DNA of the CDR3: TGTGCCAGCAGCCAAGATTTAGCGGGGGTTAGCACAGATACGCAGTATTTT. The encoded protein is CASSQDLAGVSTDTQYF.

V is TRBV13 and J is TRBJ2-3; maybe TRBD2 (6 bases). Trimming stripped 5 bases from V and 3 bases from J, with 15 bases between. The CDR3 runs to 15 residues. CDR1 is PRHDT, CDR2 FYEKMQ, per germline (reference sequence). CDR3 sequence reads: CASSPQGLETDTQYF. The CDR3 nucleotides are TGTGCCAGCAGCCCCCAGGGACTTGAAACAGATACGCAGTATTTT. Based on the CDR3 plus reference TRBV13 and TRBJ2-3, the full variable domain is AAGVIQSPRHLIKEKRETATLKCYPIPRHDTVYWYQQGPGQDPQFLISFYEKMQSDKGSIPDRFSAQQFSDYHSELNMSSLELGDSALYFCASSPQGLETDTQYFGPGTRLTVL.

The rearrangement uses TRBV4-3 and TRBJ2-3, with D possibly being TRBD2 (7 bases). V lost 0 bases to trimming and J lost 3 bases, with 10 bases between them. CDR1 is LGHNA and CDR2 is YSLEER in the germline V gene. This CDR3 has 15 residues. Written as DNA, the CDR3 is TGCGCCAGCAGCCAAGATGGGGGGGCGACAGATACGCAGTATTTT. It yields the protein CASSQDGGATDTQYF.

This clone has just a few counts. The chain combines TRBV14 with TRBJ2-3, with D hard to call. Per the germline V gene, CDR1 is SGHDN and CDR2 is FVKESK. Trimming took 3 bases from V and 2 from J, leaving 0 bases between them. This CDR3 region has 11 residues. CDR3 DNA: TGTGCCAGCAGCCACACAGATACGCAGTATTTT. As protein: CASSHTDTQYF.

V and J are TRBV6-6 and TRBJ2-2, with TRBD1 matching over 9 bases. With V trimmed by 5 bases and J by 3 bases, 4 bases remained unmatched. The CDR3 is made up of 15 amino acids. Germline values: CDR1 MNHNY, CDR2 SVGAGI (reference sequence). CDR3 region: CASSPGQGYTGELFF. The CDR3 DNA reads as TGTGCCAGCAGTCCGGGACAGGGATACACCGGGGAGCTGTTTTTT.

J is TRBJ1-5 and V is TRBV5-1; D remains unclear. Trimming took 4 bases from V and 4 from J, leaving 9 bases between them. There are 13 residues in the CDR3. CDR1 SGHRS and CDR2 YFSETQ come from the germline V gene. Here the CDR3 reads CASSRDGNQPQHF. The CDR3 DNA sequence: TGCGCCAGCAGCAGAGACGGAAATCAGCCCCAGCATTTT.

The V gene is TRBV6-5, the J gene TRBJ1-6, with 8 bases matching TRBD1. CDR1 is MNHEY, CDR2 SVGAGI, per germline. V lost 2 bases, J lost 10 bases, and 4 bases stayed unmatched. The CDR3 is made up of 14 amino acids. CDR3 loop: CASSYDRGSSPLHF. The CDR3 nucleotides are TGTGCCAGCAGTTACGACAGGGGAAGCTCACCCCTCCACTTT.

This rearrangement joins TRBV11-3 to TRBJ2-3; 7 nucleotides agree with TRBD2. The CDR3 is made up of 17 amino acids. The germline CDR1 and CDR2 sequences are SGHNT and YENEEA. V shed 5 bases and J 7 bases; nucleotides not matched to a gene: 18. CDR3 in amino acids: CASSPPRGDRLRNTQYF. DNA of the CDR3: TGTGCCAGCAGCCCCCCTCGGGGGGACCGACTTCGGAATACGCAGTATTTT.

The chain carries TRBV11-2 and TRBJ1-3; a weak D match, TRBD1 (5 bases). CDR1 is SGHAT, CDR2 FQNNGV, per germline. Trimming took 3 bases from V and 1 from J, leaving 19 bases between them. The CDR3 totals 18 residues. For the CDR3, the DNA is TGTGCCAGCAGCTTTCCACCCTCTGGGGCCCATTCTGGAAACACCATATATTTT. It is translated as CASSFPPSGAHSGNTIYF.

The V gene is TRBV5-6, the J gene TRBJ2-6; 9 bases are shared with TRBD1. Germline V CDR1 and CDR2: SGHDT, YYEEEE. This CDR3 is 17 amino acids long. Germline trimming cut 0 bases from V and 3 bases from J; bases unmatched to any gene: 4. For the CDR3, the DNA is TGTGCCAGCAGCTTGGACAGGGGGCGAAGTGGGGCCAACGTCCTGACTTTC. Translating it yields CASSLDRGRSGANVLTF.

The chain combines TRBV12-5 with TRBJ1-1, with D unresolved. CDR3 length: 16 residues. CDR1 and CDR2 from the germline V gene are LGHNT and FRNRAP. V dropped 0 bases and J dropped 0 bases, with 11 bases sitting between them. CDR3 amino acids: CASGLVLGGVNTEAFF. CDR3 DNA: TGTGCTAGTGGTTTGGTACTAGGAGGAGTGAACACTGAAGCTTTCTTT.

This chain links TRBV4-1 with TRBJ1-4, with D perhaps TRBD1 (6 bases). The CDR3 is 17 amino acids. Trimming shortened V by 1 base and J by 3 bases, and 15 bases separated the two germline ends. CDR1 is MGHRA and CDR2 is YSYEKL in the germline V gene. CDR3 sequence reads: CASSQGLGAAANEKLFF. CDR3 DNA sequence: TGCGCCAGCAGCCAAGGCTTGGGGGCCGCCGCTAATGAAAAACTGTTTTTT.

The chain employs TRBV6-4 and TRBJ2-2, with D possibly matching TRBD2 (5 bases). V dropped 6 bases and J dropped 5 bases, with 16 bases sitting between them. This CDR3 comprises 15 residues. The germline CDR1 and CDR2 sequences are MRHNA and SNTAGT. The CDR3 region has the DNA TGTGCCAGCAGAGAAAGCGGCCGCGGGACCGGGGAGCTGTTTTTT. This sequence encodes CASRESGRGTGELFF.

The rearrangement uses TRBV7-2 and TRBJ1-2; D gene ambiguous. The CDR3 runs 15 residues. Germline CDR1 and CDR2: SGHTA and FQGNSA. V was trimmed by 5 bases and J by 2 bases, leaving 15 bases between them. DNA of the CDR3: TGTGCCAGCAGCCCCTACTCCCTGACGAACTATGGCTACACCTTC. Encoded protein: CASSPYSLTNYGYTF.

The chain is built from TRBV6-1 and TRBJ1-2; 10 bases match TRBD1. The CDR3 sequence is 15 residues long. Germline V gene sequence: CDR1 MNHNS, CDR2 SASEGT. Trimming cost V 0 bases and J 8 bases; bases outside gene matches: 6. The CDR3, as DNA: TGTGCCAGCAGTGAAGCGGGGACAGGGGTTAGAGGCTACACCTTC. Translation: CASSEAGTGVRGYTF.

V is TRBV7-6 and J is TRBJ2-3, with 13 bases aligning to TRBD2. The trim removed 5 bases at V and 5 bases at J, leaving 4 bases unmatched. CDR1 is SGHVS, CDR2 FNYEAQ, per germline. This CDR3 is 15 amino acids long. The CDR3 DNA is TGTGCCAGCAGCCGGACTAGCGGGGGTCAAGATACGCAGTATTTT. Translated, it gives CASSRTSGGQDTQYF.

The chain is built from TRBV27 and TRBJ2-7; 9 bases agree with TRBD2. The CDR3 loop spans 19 amino acids. V dropped 5 bases and J dropped 3; count of bases not matched to a gene: 20. Per the germline V gene, CDR1 is MNHEY and CDR2 is SMNVEV (reference sequence). The CDR3 is CASSPATGRGLANLYEQYF. The CDR3 DNA reads as TGTGCCAGCAGTCCCGCGACAGGGAGAGGACTAGCGAATCTCTACGAGCAGTACTTC.

In DNA, the CDR3 is TGTGCCAGCAGCCCCTCCGGACTAGCACCAGATACGCAGTATTTT. Protein: CASSPSGLAPDTQYF. This chain joins TRBV7-8 and TRBJ2-3, with TRBD2 matching over 8 bases. Germline V lookup: CDR1 SGHVS, CDR2 FQNEAQ. This CDR3 comprises 15 residues. The ends lost 5 bases at V and 4 bases at J; junction bases unmatched: 8.

This clone was detected only once. This chain links TRBV7-2 with TRBJ2-3, with no clear D. The germline CDR1 and CDR2 sequences are SGHTA and FQGNSA. This CDR3 contains 13 residues. V dropped 5 bases and J dropped 1 base, with 7 bases sitting between them. CDR3 nucleotides: TGTGCCAGCAGCCGCCAGGGCACAGATACGCAGTATTTT. Translated: CASSRQGTDTQYF. Using reference TRBV7-2 and TRBJ2-3 for the parts outside the CDR3, the full variable domain is GAGVSQSPSNKVTEKGKDVELRCDPISGHTALYWYRQSLGQGLEFLIYFQGNSAPDKSGLPSDRFSAERTGGSVSTLTIQRTQQEDSAVYLCASSRQGTDTQYFGPGTRLTVL.